The 20 T cell receptor beta chains below come from one sample, sequenced in a study of blood T cells in healthy people across ages. A sample-barcoded 5' primer and a J-beta primer mix were used in a second PCR of about 7 to 12 cycles. TCRdb re-called the 5' RACE reads through MiXCR, storing one row per CDR3 protein. The sample yields some 940,000 distinct CDR3 sequences, about 27% seen once. The sample also formed part of further work on T cells of mothers and their children.

The sequenced material came from blood. The receptor source for this set is a woman aged 40 to 55 in good health.

The V and J genes are TRBV12-3 or TRBV12-4 and TRBJ1-5, with a possible D match to TRBD1 (5 bases). This CDR3 contains 15 residues. The V and J ends lost 2 bases and 6 bases respectively, with 14 bases between them. The CDR3: CASSLLKTEGQPQHF. DNA for the CDR3: TGTGCCAGCAGTTTATTAAAGACAGAGGGTCAGCCCCAGCATTTT.

At least ten counts were recorded for this clonotype. This chain links TRBV15 with TRBJ1-5; D gene ambiguous. The germline gives CDR1 LNHNV, CDR2 YYDKDF (reference sequence). Trimming removed 0 bases from V and 7 bases from J, with 4 bases in between. The CDR3 runs 12 residues. The CDR3 DNA follows: TGTGCCACCAGCAGAGATATCCAGCCCCAGCATTTT. It specifies CATSRDIQPQHF.

The V and J genes are TRBV4-3 and TRBJ1-1, with D tentatively TRBD1 (6 bases). The CDR3 runs 14 residues. Per the germline V gene, CDR1 is LGHNA and CDR2 is YSLEER. Between the trimmed V and J ends, which lost 5 bases and 4 bases, there was a span of 14 bases. CDR3 region: CASSGQGGGTEAFF. The CDR3 DNA sequence: TGCGCCAGCAGCGGGCAGGGAGGGGGCACTGAAGCTTTCTTT.

This clonotype occurred a few times. The rearrangement joins TRBV12-3 or TRBV12-4 to TRBJ2-7; TRBD1 matches 10 bases. This CDR3 contains 16 residues. Trimming removed 2 bases from V and 7 bases from J; junction bases left unmatched: 11. CDR3 bases: TGTGCCAGCAGTTTACCTGCAGGGGGACAGGGGTCTGAGCAGTACTTC. This codes for CASSLPAGGQGSEQYF.

The chain couples TRBV6-5 to TRBJ1-2; 11 bases are a match to TRBD1. V gave up 6 bases and J gave up 7 bases; unmatched junction bases: 10. Germline V gene data show CDR1 as MNHEY and CDR2 as SVGAGI. The CDR3 loop spans 15 amino acids. Written as DNA, the CDR3 is TGTGCCAGCAGGGCAGGACAGGGGGCAATCTTTGGCTACACCTTC. This sequence encodes CASRAGQGAIFGYTF.

The chain carries TRBV20-1 and TRBJ1-2; tentative D call: TRBD1 (5 bases). CDR1 is DFQATT, CDR2 SNEGSKA, per germline (reference sequence). The CDR3 length is 12 residues. V gave up 0 bases and J gave up 7 bases, with 9 bases separating them. CDR3: CSARDFGAGYTF. The CDR3, as DNA: TGCAGTGCTAGAGATTTCGGGGCTGGCTACACCTTC.

This clonotype was recorded a few times. The chain recombines TRBV5-1 with TRBJ1-4; D is possibly TRBD1 (5 bases). The germline V gene encodes CDR1 SGHRS and CDR2 YFSETQ. This CDR3 comprises 16 residues. V was cut by 1 base and J by 0 bases, with 10 bases left in between. The CDR3 is CASSLNRQTTNEKLFF. In DNA, the CDR3 is TGCGCCAGCAGCTTGAACAGACAGACAACTAATGAAAAACTGTTTTTT.

This chain joins TRBV7-2 and TRBJ2-1, with TRBD1 matching over 8 bases. The J call is doubtful: the DNA matches TRBJ2-7 better. Germline CDR1 reads SGHTA; CDR2 reads FQGNSA. The CDR3 is 14 residues long. DNA of the CDR3: TGTGCCAGCAACCCAGGGGGCTCCTACAATGAGCAGTACTTC. Its translation: CASNPGGSYNEQYF.

The chain is built from TRBV12-3 or TRBV12-4 and TRBJ1-1; no firm D call. V was shortened by 10 bases and J by 3 bases, with 6 bases between the two germline ends. CDR3 length equals 10 residues. The CDR3 here is CATFHTEAFF. The CDR3 bases are TGTGCCACATTCCACACTGAAGCTTTCTTT.

This clonotype was observed at least ten times. The chain links TRBV28 to TRBJ2-7, with 9 nucleotides matching TRBD1. The ends lost 2 bases at V and 5 bases at J; junction bases unmatched: 4. Per the germline V gene, CDR1 is MDHEN and CDR2 is SYDVKM. There are 14 residues in the CDR3. The CDR3 sequence: CASSLGGQGHEQYF. In DNA form, the CDR3 reads TGTGCCAGCAGTTTAGGGGGACAGGGACACGAGCAGTACTTC. The full variable domain, in which reference TRBV28 and TRBJ2-7 provide the parts outside the CDR3, is DVKVTQSSRYLVKRTGEKVFLECVQDMDHENMFWYRQDPGLGLRLIYFSYDVKMKEKGDIPEGYSVSREKKERFSLILESASTNQTSMYLCASSLGGQGHEQYFGPGTRLTVT.

This chain uses TRBV7-9 with TRBJ1-6; D is unclear. Germline V gene data show CDR1 as SEHNR and CDR2 as FQNEAQ (reference sequence). V was shortened by 1 base and J by 9 bases, with 10 bases between the two germline ends. The CDR3 length is 14 residues. CDR3 protein: CASSLDAVTSPLHF. For the CDR3, the DNA is TGTGCCAGCAGCTTAGACGCCGTTACTTCACCCCTCCACTTT.

The CDR3 sequence: CASNSTGGGQPQHF. Here the CDR3 DNA reads TGTGCCAGCAATTCTACAGGGGGAGGGCAGCCCCAGCATTTT. This rearrangement joins TRBV3-1 to TRBJ1-5; 8 positions match TRBD1. Germline trimming cut 7 bases from V and 7 bases from J; bases unmatched to any gene: 9. Germline CDR1 is LGHDT and CDR2 is YNNKEL (reference sequence). The CDR3 loop spans 14 amino acids.

The table lists this clonotype with many counts. The V and J genes are TRBV4-1 and TRBJ2-7, with TRBD1 matching over 8 bases. The CDR3 consists of 14 residues. Germline V gene data show CDR1 as MGHRA and CDR2 as YSYEKL. The V segment lost 4 bases and the J segment 6 bases; nucleotides outside the gene matches: 8. CDR3 sequence (DNA): TGCGCCAGCAGCCTACCAGGGGGCCCCTTCGAGCAGTACTTC. It codes for CASSLPGGPFEQYF.

This clonotype appeared many times. The gene calls are TRBV7-9 and TRBJ2-1, with 7 bases aligning to TRBD2. J gave up 7 bases and V 2 bases, and 2 bases lay outside the gene matches. Looked up from germline, CDR1 is SEHNR and CDR2 is FQNEAQ (reference sequence). CDR3 size: 13 residues. DNA of the CDR3: TGTGCCAGCAGCTTATCTAGCGGTAATGAGCAGTTCTTC. Amino acid sequence: CASSLSSGNEQFF.

The rearrangement joins TRBV12-3 or TRBV12-4 to TRBJ2-2; D gene ambiguous. The CDR3 covers 15 residues. The V end lost 3 bases, the J end lost 0 bases, and 8 bases lay between the germline ends. CDR3 in DNA: TGTGCCAGCAGTTTTGCCAGCGCGAACACCGGGGAGCTGTTTTTT. This codes for CASSFASANTGELFF.

This clonotype came up many times. CDR3 sequence (DNA): TGTGCCAGCAGCGAGGACGGAAGCTCCTACGAGCAGTACTTC. Its protein product is CASSEDGSSYEQYF. This rearrangement joins TRBV7-9 to TRBJ2-7; unclear D gene. CDR1 is SEHNR, CDR2 FQNEAQ, per germline (reference sequence). Deletions cut 5 bases from V and 0 bases from J, with 11 bases between. This CDR3 contains 14 residues.

This chain uses TRBV7-2 with TRBJ1-2, with a possible D match to TRBD1 (5 bases). The CDR3 is 15 amino acids. Germline V gives CDR1 SGHTA, CDR2 FQGNSA. With 5 bases removed from V and 8 bases from J, the gap between germline ends came to 21 bases. The CDR3 protein is CASSKDSPPAKGYTF. The CDR3 coding sequence is TGTGCCAGCAGCAAAGACAGCCCCCCGGCGAAGGGCTACACCTTC.

The CDR3 sequence is CASSSRDSRCILSAQHF. The CDR3 bases are TGTGCCAGCAGTTCCCGGGACAGCCGATGTATTCTCAGTGCCCAGCATTTT. The chain joins TRBV6-5 to TRBJ1-5; 7 bases are a match to TRBD1. Germline V gives CDR1 MNHEY, CDR2 SVGAGI. The CDR3 is made up of 17 amino acids. J lost 11 bases, V lost 4 bases, and 20 bases had no gene match.

This clonotype came up a few times. This sequence joins TRBV6-4 and TRBJ1-1; TRBD1 aligns across 8 bases. With V trimmed by 5 bases and J by 3 bases, 8 bases remained unmatched. CDR1 is MRHNA, CDR2 SNTAGT, per germline. This CDR3 is built from 15 residues. The CDR3 loop is CASSPQGAGYTEAFF. In nucleotides, the CDR3 is TGTGCCAGCAGTCCGCAGGGGGCAGGTTACACTGAAGCTTTCTTT.

The table lists this clonotype with many counts. CDR3 amino acids: CSARALRGGGDTQYF. CDR3 nucleotide sequence: TGCAGTGCTAGAGCCCTGCGGGGGGGCGGTGATACGCAGTATTTT. The chain recombines TRBV20-1 with TRBJ2-3; 9 positions agree with TRBD2. With V trimmed by 1 base and J by 6 bases, 8 bases remained unmatched. Per the germline V gene, CDR1 is DFQATT and CDR2 is SNEGSKA (reference sequence). There are 15 residues in the CDR3.